A selection of T cell receptor beta chains follows, all from one sample in a study of CD8+CD57+ T cells in acquired aplastic anemia. TCRdb redid the calling of the reads with MiXCR, one entry per CDR3 protein. The table lists under 350,000 distinct CDR3 sequences, approximately 57% of them singletons. The specimen was sorted CD4+, CD8+, or CD8+CD57+ T cells (not recorded which) from PBMCs. Receptors were obtained from a human donor with aplastic anemia. CDR3s include the opening cysteine and the closing phenylalanine or tryptophan. A D gene is named only where the DNA matches it firmly. The listing skips clone size in some rows; elsewhere it reads once, few, many or a size class.

>TRBD1|.|TRBJ2-5|TRBV5-1
CASSGGQGGRDQETQYF
TGCGCCAGCAGCGGGGGACAGGGGGGCCGTGACCAAGAGACCCAGTACTTC
>.|.|TRBJ2-3|TRBV2
CASSWDTQYF
TGTGCCAGCAGTTGGGATACGCAGTATTTT
>.|many|TRBJ2-7|TRBV6-5
CASSYLGAAYEQYF
TGTGCCAGCAGTTACTTGGGGGCCGCCTACGAGCAGTACTTC
>.|many|TRBJ2-5|TRBV20-1
CSADPVRGETQYF
TGCAGTGCCGACCCTGTTAGGGGGGAGACCCAGTACTTC
>.|.|TRBJ1-6|TRBV7-3
CASSLSHRDSPLHF
TGTGCCAGCAGCTTAAGCCACAGGGATTCACCCCTCCACTTT
>.|.|TRBJ1-5|TRBV6-6
CASTQGTGNQPQHF
TGTGCCAGCACCCAGGGTACCGGCAATCAGCCCCAGCATTTT
>TRBD1|few|TRBJ2-2|TRBV20-1
CSARALDRANTGELFF
TGCAGTGCTAGAGCTCTTGACAGGGCGAACACCGGGGAGCTGTTTTTT
>TRBD1|.|TRBJ1-1|TRBV7-2
CASSYLRGHTEAFF
TGTGCCAGCAGCTACCTCAGGGGGCACACTGAAGCTTTCTTT
>.|.|TRBJ2-3|TRBV29-1
CRVEAVGTDTQYF
TGCAGGGTGGAAGCGGTAGGCACAGATACGCAGTATTTT
>.|many|TRBJ2-5|TRBV3-1
CASSLRGTETQYF
TGTGCCAGCAGTCTACGGGGCACAGAGACCCAGTACTTC
>TRBD2|.|TRBJ2-3|TRBV9
CASSVQAGETDTQYF
TGTGCCAGCAGCGTTCAAGCGGGGGAGACAGATACGCAGTATTTT
>.|.|TRBJ2-7|TRBV19
CASSMWGSSHEQYF
TGTGCCAGTAGTATGTGGGGGAGTAGCCACGAGCAGTACTTC
>TRBD1|.|TRBJ2-5|TRBV6-1
CASSVNLGQGKTQYF
TGTGCCAGCAGTGTTAATTTGGGACAGGGGAAGACCCAGTACTTC
>.|.|TRBJ1-6|TRBV5-1
CASSWEGHNNSPLHF
TGCGCCAGCAGCTGGGAGGGCCATAATAATTCACCCCTCCACTTT
>TRBD1|.|TRBJ1-1|TRBV5-1
CASSSTGGIFEAFF
TGCGCCAGCAGCTCTACAGGGGGGATCTTTGAAGCTTTCTTT
>TRBD2|.|TRBJ2-3|TRBV7-9
CASSFKGLLAGSTDKQYF
TGTGCCAGCAGCTTTAAGGGGCTACTAGCGGGATCCACAGATAAGCAGTATTTT
>.|few|TRBJ1-1|TRBV29-1
CSATYQFGNTEAFF
TGCAGCGCTACGTACCAGTTCGGGAACACTGAAGCTTTCTTT
>.|.|TRBJ1-2|TRBV20-1
CSARRPANYGYTF
TGCAGTGCTAGACGTCCGGCTAACTATGGCTACACCTTC
>.|many|TRBJ2-3|TRBV15
CATSRVGSIDTQYF
TGTGCCACCAGCAGAGTAGGGTCGATAGATACGCAGTATTTT
>.|.|TRBJ1-2|TRBV24-1
CATSVQGYGYTF
TGTGCCACCAGTGTCCAGGGCTATGGCTACACCTTC
>.|.|TRBJ2-7|TRBV2
CASISGLGSYEQYF
TGTGCCAGCATCTCTGGGCTAGGCTCCTACGAGCAGTACTTC
>.|many|TRBJ1-6|TRBV3-1
CASSQDGGNSPLHF
TGTGCCAGCAGCCAAGACGGGGGTAATTCACCCCTCCACTTT
>TRBD1|.|TRBJ2-7|TRBV15
CATSSGTGVYEQYF
TGTGCCACCAGCTCCGGGACAGGGGTCTACGAGCAGTACTTC
>TRBD1|.|TRBJ2-7|TRBV20-1
CSAKPRDRGAYEQYF
TGCAGTGCTAAACCACGGGACAGGGGGGCCTACGAGCAGTACTTC
>.|.|TRBJ2-6|TRBV20-1
CSASQGANVLTF
TGCAGTGCTAGCCAGGGGGCCAACGTCCTGACTTTC
>.|many|TRBJ1-2|TRBV19
CASSILNYGYTF
TGTGCCAGTAGTATCCTCAACTATGGCTACACCTTC
>TRBD2|.|TRBJ2-2|TRBV10-3
CAISASGWQLNTGELFF
TGTGCCATCAGTGCTAGCGGGTGGCAACTGAACACCGGGGAGCTGTTTTTT
>.|many|TRBJ2-1|TRBV6-1
CASMRVNEQFF
TGTGCCAGCATGCGGGTCAATGAGCAGTTCTTC
>.|.|TRBJ2-7|TRBV10-3
CAIGKYEQYF
TGTGCCATCGGGAAGTACGAGCAGTACTTC
>.|.|TRBJ2-1|TRBV19
CASSIEIFYNEQFF
TGTGCCAGTAGTATAGAGATATTTTACAATGAGCAGTTCTTC
>TRBD1|many|TRBJ1-1|TRBV5-8
CASSPGGTAGNTEAFF
TGTGCCAGCAGCCCGGGGGGGACAGCGGGTAACACTGAAGCTTTCTTT
>TRBD1|.|TRBJ2-1|TRBV20-1
CSARDRGQGVDNEQFF
TGCAGTGCTAGAGATCGCGGACAGGGAGTGGACAATGAGCAGTTCTTC
>TRBD1|.|TRBJ1-6|TRBV4-1
CASSQEDRGPPLHF
TGCGCCAGCAGCCAAGAGGACAGGGGTCCACCCCTCCACTTT
>.|.|TRBJ1-2|TRBV12-5
CASSVRVSEGYTF
TGTGCCAGCAGTGTAAGGGTATCAGAGGGCTACACCTTC
>TRBD1|.|TRBJ2-7|TRBV11-2
CASSLLSGGWYEQYF
TGTGCCAGCAGCTTATTGTCAGGGGGCTGGTACGAGCAGTACTTC
>.|many|TRBJ1-6|TRBV5-1
CASSYSENSPLHF
TGCGCCAGCAGCTATTCAGAGAATTCACCCCTCCACTTT
>.|few|TRBJ2-4|TRBV15
CATSREGQNIQYF
TGTGCCACCAGCAGAGAAGGGCAAAACATTCAGTACTTC
>.|many|TRBJ2-5|TRBV18
CASSLLTRGSQETQYF
TGTGCCAGCTCACTCCTAACCAGGGGCTCTCAAGAGACCCAGTACTTC
>TRBD1|.|TRBJ1-6|TRBV10-3
CAISEDREVSPLHF
TGTGCCATCAGTGAGGACAGGGAAGTTTCACCCCTCCACTTT
>TRBD1|.|TRBJ1-5|TRBV6-6
CASSGLDRDGNQPQHF
TGTGCCAGCAGTGGTCTAGACAGGGATGGCAATCAGCCCCAGCATTTT
>TRBD1|.|TRBJ1-6|TRBV9
CASSATGGISPLHF
TGTGCCAGCAGCGCAACAGGGGGGATCTCACCCCTCCACTTT
>.|.|TRBJ2-3|TRBV10-2
CASSESVGFLADTQYF
TGCGCCAGCAGTGAGTCAGTAGGGTTCCTGGCAGATACGCAGTATTTT
>TRBD1|few|TRBJ1-4|TRBV25-1
CASSAAGTGVPNEKLFF
TGTGCCAGCAGTGCAGCCGGGACAGGGGTACCTAATGAAAAACTGTTTTTT
>TRBD2|few|TRBJ2-7|TRBV4-1
CASSQEPLAGGYEQYF
TGCGCCAGCAGCCAAGAGCCACTAGCGGGAGGCTACGAGCAGTACTTC
>TRBD1|.|TRBJ1-2|TRBV7-9
CASRVRGTEYGYTF
TGTGCCAGCAGAGTCAGGGGGACGGAATATGGCTACACCTTC
>.|.|TRBJ2-7|TRBV5-6
CASSFGDYEQYF
TGTGCCAGCAGCTTCGGGGACTACGAGCAGTACTTC
>TRBD1|once|TRBJ1-1|TRBV7-3
CASSRGTGGGTEAFF
TGCGCCAGCAGCCGAGGGACAGGCGGGGGCACTGAAGCTTTCTTT
>.|.|TRBJ2-4|TRBV15
CATSQGGGADIQYF
TGTGCCACCAGCCAAGGGGGGGGCGCAGACATTCAGTACTTC
>.|.|TRBJ2-1|TRBV29-1
CSVGGSPAGGEQFF
TGCAGCGTTGGAGGCAGCCCCGCTGGTGGTGAGCAGTTCTTC
>.|many|TRBJ1-2|TRBV24-1
CATRGSSYSANYGYTF
TGTGCCACCCGGGGATCTAGCTATTCAGCTAACTATGGCTACACCTTC
>TRBD2|many|TRBJ2-1|TRBV6-2/TRBV6-3
CASSYSPLAGVYNEQFF
TGTGCCAGCAGTTACTCGCCTCTAGCGGGGGTTTACAATGAGCAGTTCTTC
>TRBD2|few|TRBJ2-2|TRBV7-2
CASSKRGGGGQNTGELFF
TGTGCCAGCAGCAAGAGGGGAGGCGGGGGGCAGAACACCGGGGAGCTGTTTTTT